This TCR beta chain was observed in a study of OX40 agonist ivuxolimab in advanced cancers. In the study overall: Of mixed ages from about 23 to 90 and averaging about 56 years, the group was around 78% male.

With V trimmed by 3 bases and J by 1 base, 2 bases remained unmatched. CDR1 and CDR2 from the germline V gene are MGHDK and SYGVNS. The CDR3 runs to 15 residues. The data were produced by immunoSEQ multiplex PCR, yet TCRdb's version contains in-frame clones alone and is incomplete. Among roughly 68,000 clones listed, about nine tenths were seen once. The chain employs TRBV25-1 and TRBJ2-2, with TRBD2 identical over 7 bases. The sequence was collected from an adult with an advanced solid tumor such as melanoma, head and neck, liver or kidney cancer. The sample was CD4+ or CD8+ T cells sorted from blood, taken in a trial of the OX40 agonist ivuxolimab. The CDR3 bases are TGTGCCAGCAGTGAGCCGGGGGGGAACACCGGGGAGCTGTTTTTT. Translating it yields CASSEPGGNTGELFF.